The present entry profiles one TCR beta chain with its context. The antigen remains undetermined. The data were produced by immunoSEQ multiplex PCR, yet TCRdb's version contains in-frame clones alone and is incomplete. The sample consists of approximately 60,000 clones, around 83% of them appearing once. The time point denotes: week 47, end of study. Every vaccine dose comprised 300 ug of mutant IDH1 20-mer peptide plus topical imiquimod. In weeks 1, 3, 5, 7, 11, 15, 19 and 23, patients were immunized, eight times in all. Germline CDR1 is SGDLS and CDR2 is YYNGEE. V lost 3 bases and J lost 1; bases outside the gene matches: 2. The CDR3 consists of 15 residues. This entry comes from a study of a mutant IDH1 vaccine in newly diagnosed glioma. Study context: Patients got their first vaccination 4-6 weeks after radiotherapy alone, or with temozolomide cycles. Those enrolled had earlier been treated with radiotherapy, temozolomide, or both, mostly both.

V and J are TRBV9 and TRBJ2-3; 10 bases are shared with TRBD2. Sequencing was performed on PBMCs, taken from a glioma patient whose treatment included an IDH1 peptide vaccine. This TCR derives from a man aged 30-40 years with glioma. The CDR3 DNA follows: TGTGCCAGCAGCGCAAGCGGGGGGGGCACAGATACGCAGTATTTT. This codes for CASSASGGGTDTQYF. Using reference TRBV9 and TRBJ2-3 for the parts outside the CDR3, the full variable domain is DSGVTQTPKHLITATGQRVTLRCSPRSGDLSVYWYQQSLDQGLQFLIQYYNGEERAKGNILERFSAQQFPDLHSELNLSSLELGDSALYFCASSASGGGTDTQYFGPGTRLTVL.